The T cell receptor beta chain under discussion was sequenced for a study of Ad26.COV2.S vaccination and SARS-CoV-2 variants. In germline, CDR1 is SGHAT, CDR2 FQNNGV. The germline V and J ends were trimmed by 1 base and 6 bases, with 16 bases remaining between them. This CDR3 region has 15 residues. The protocol was immunoSEQ multiplex PCR, while the TCRdb copy is restricted to in-frame clones and leaves out a portion. The table has about 420,000 clones, more than 75% seen once; the top ten hold 3.5% to 4%. Treatment specified: roughly 20 received Ad26.COV2.S at low or high dose, single or two shots; roughly five received placebo; per-sample allocation not given. Day 63 following the first vaccine or placebo injection was when the samples were taken. Donation came from an adult in Boston who was aged 18-55 years. In the vaccine, an Ad26 vector expressed the SARS-CoV-2 spike of the Wuhan strain. Study outcomes and limitations: Spike-specific TCR breadth ran higher among vaccine recipients than placebo recipients. Similar non-spike TCR breadth was observed in recipients of vaccine and of placebo.

A few counts support this clone. The target antigen is unknown. V and J are TRBV11-2 and TRBJ2-7, with D maybe TRBD1 (6 bases). This receptor was taken from a person between 18 and 60 years old who received the Ad26.COV2.S COVID-19 vaccine or a placebo. Sequences were derived from peripheral blood, sampled in a trial of Ad26.COV2.S vaccine versus placebo. CDR3 sequence reads: CASSLGTERSSEQYF. CDR3 in DNA: TGTGCCAGCAGCTTAGGGACAGAACGTTCGTCCGAGCAGTACTTC.